This TCR beta chain was identified during a study of T-cell reconstitution after alpha-beta-depleted transplantation in children. General study points: Where alpha-beta T cells came from about two months after transplant was reportedly several hundred expanded graft clones. Newly generated T cells supplied most T-cell counts and diversity one year post-transplant. Surviving recipient cells, namely T cells and thymic progenitors, were the source of high day-60 TCRbeta diversity in some patients.

Preparation of the TCRbeta library was carried out with unique molecular identifiers. TCRdb itself ran the PCR reads through MiXCR, one entry per CDR3 protein. The sample holds around 500,000 distinct CDR3 sequences, more than 20% seen once. The length of the CDR3 is 16 residues. V gave up 3 bases and J gave up 1 base; unmatched junction bases: 9. Looked up from germline, CDR1 is SGHKS and CDR2 is YYEKEE (reference sequence). This clonotype has only a few counts. What it binds is not known. The V gene is TRBV5-5, the J gene TRBJ2-7, with TRBD1 matching over 8 bases. Sequences were derived from PBMCs, mostly from graft donor cells, sampled 360 days after TCRalphabeta/CD19-depleted stem cell transplant. The sequence came from a boy under two years old who had a stem cell transplant for acute myeloid leukemia, so the T cells may come from the graft donor. CDR3 in amino acids: CASSSLPGTGSYEQYV. Written as DNA, the CDR3 is TGTGCCAGCAGCTCCCTACCCGGGACAGGTTCCTACGAGCAGTACGTC.